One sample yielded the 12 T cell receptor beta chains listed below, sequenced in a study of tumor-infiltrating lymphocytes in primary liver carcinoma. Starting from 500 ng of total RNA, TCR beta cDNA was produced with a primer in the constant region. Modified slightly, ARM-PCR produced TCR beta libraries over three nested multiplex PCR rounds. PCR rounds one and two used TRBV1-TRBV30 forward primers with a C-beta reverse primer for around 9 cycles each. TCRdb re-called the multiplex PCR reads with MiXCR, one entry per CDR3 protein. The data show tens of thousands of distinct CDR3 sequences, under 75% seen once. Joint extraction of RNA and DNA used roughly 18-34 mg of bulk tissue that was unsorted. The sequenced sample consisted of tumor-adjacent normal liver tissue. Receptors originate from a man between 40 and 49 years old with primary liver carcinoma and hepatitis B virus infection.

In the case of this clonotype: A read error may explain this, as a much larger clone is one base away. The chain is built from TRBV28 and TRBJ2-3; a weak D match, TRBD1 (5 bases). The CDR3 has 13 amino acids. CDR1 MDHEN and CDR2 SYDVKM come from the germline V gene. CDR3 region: CASLAFSTGTQYF. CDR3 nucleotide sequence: TGTGCCAGCCTGGCTTTCAGCACAGGTACGCAGTATTTT.

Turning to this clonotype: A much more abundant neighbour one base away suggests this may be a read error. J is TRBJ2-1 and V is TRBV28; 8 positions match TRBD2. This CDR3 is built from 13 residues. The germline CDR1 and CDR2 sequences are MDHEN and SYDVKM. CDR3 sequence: CTSWIRGGNEQFF. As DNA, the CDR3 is TGTACCAGCTGGATACGGGGGGGCAATGAGCAGTTCTTC.

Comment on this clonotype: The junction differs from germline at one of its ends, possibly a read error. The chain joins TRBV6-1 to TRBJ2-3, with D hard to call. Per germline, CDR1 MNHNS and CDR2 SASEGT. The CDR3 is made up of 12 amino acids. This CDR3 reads CASKPNTDTQYF. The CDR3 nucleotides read TGTGCCAGCAAGCCCAACACAGATACACAGTATTTT.

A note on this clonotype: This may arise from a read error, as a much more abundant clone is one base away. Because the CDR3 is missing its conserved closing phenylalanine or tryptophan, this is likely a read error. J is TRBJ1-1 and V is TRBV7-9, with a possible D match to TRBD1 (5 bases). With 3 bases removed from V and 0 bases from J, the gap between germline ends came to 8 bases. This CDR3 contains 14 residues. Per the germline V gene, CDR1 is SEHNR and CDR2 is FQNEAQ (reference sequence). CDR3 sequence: CASSFGTVNTEAFL. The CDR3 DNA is TGTGCCAGCAGCTTCGGGACGGTGAACACTGAAGCTTTCCTT.

The CDR3: CAISSLTGGGDTQYF. The CDR3 DNA sequence: TGTGCCATCAGTAGTCTAACGGGAGGAGGAGATACGCAGTATTTT. The V call is TRBV10-3, the J call TRBJ2-3; 7 bases align to TRBD2. Germline V CDR1 and CDR2: ENHRY, SYGVKD. The V gene end was trimmed by 5 bases and the J gene end by 5 bases; junction bases not matched to a gene: 10. The CDR3 length is 15 residues.

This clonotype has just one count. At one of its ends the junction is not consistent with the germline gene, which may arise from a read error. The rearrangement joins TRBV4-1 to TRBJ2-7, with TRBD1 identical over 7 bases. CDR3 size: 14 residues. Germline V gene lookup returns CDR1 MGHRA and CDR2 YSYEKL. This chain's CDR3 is CASSRGGRSCEQYF. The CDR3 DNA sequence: TGCGCCAGCAGCCGAGGGGGCAGATCCTGCGAGCAGTACTTC.

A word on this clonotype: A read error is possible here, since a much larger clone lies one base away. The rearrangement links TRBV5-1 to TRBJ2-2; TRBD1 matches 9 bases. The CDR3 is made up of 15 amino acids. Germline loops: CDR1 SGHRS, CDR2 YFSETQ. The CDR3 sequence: CTSSQGQGGTGELFF. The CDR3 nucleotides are TGCACCAGCAGCCAGGGACAGGGTGGGACCGGGGAGCTGTTTTTT.

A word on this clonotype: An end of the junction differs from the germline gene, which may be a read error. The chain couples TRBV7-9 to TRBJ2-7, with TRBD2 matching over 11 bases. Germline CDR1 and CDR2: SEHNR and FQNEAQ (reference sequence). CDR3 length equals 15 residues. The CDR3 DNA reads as TGTGCCAGTAGTTGGACTAGCGGGCCTTCCTACAAGCAGTACTTC. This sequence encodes CASSWTSGPSYKQYF.

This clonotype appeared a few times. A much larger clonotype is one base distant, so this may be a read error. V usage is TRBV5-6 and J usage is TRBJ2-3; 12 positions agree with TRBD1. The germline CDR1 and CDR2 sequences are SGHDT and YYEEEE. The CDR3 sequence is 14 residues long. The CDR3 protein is CASSDGTGGNTRYF. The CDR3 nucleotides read TGTGCCAGCAGCGACGGGACAGGGGGCAATACGCGGTATTTT.

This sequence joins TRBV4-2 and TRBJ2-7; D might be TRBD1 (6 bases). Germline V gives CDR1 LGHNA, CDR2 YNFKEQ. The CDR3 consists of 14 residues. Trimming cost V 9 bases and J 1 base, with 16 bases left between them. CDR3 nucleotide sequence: TGTGCCAGGAGTCAAGAACAGGGATCCTACGAGCAGTACTTC. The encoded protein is CARSQEQGSYEQYF.

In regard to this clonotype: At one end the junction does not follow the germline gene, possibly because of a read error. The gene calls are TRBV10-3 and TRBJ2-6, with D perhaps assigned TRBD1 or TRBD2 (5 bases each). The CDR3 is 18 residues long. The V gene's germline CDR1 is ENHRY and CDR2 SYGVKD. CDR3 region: CAISESPSWPSGANILTF. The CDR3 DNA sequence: TGTGCCATCAGTGAGTCGCCTAGCTGGCCCTCTGGGGCCAACATCCTGACTTTC.

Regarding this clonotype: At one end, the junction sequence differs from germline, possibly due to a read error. The CDR3 here is CASNAGTNELFF. For the CDR3, the DNA is TGTGCCAGCAACGCTGGGACTAACGAGCTGTTCTTC. V is TRBV7-8 and J is TRBJ2-1; 7 bases are a match to TRBD2. The CDR3 is 12 residues long. Germline CDR1 is SGHVS and CDR2 is FQNEAQ.